The entry below describes one T cell receptor beta chain. One end of the junction is discordant with germline, which a read error may explain. The repertoire was sequenced with immunoSEQ multiplex PCR; TCRdb's copy has only in-frame clones and lacks some. The sample yields 950,000 to 1,100,000 clones, roughly 74% seen once. The data belong to a study of shared clonotypes between healthy human individuals. The CDR3 loop spans 16 amino acids. Germline CDR1 is SGHRS and CDR2 is YFSETQ. The chain links TRBV5-1 to TRBJ1-1; a possible D gene is TRBD1 (5 bases). The TCR sequence derives from a man between 18 and 29 years old in good health. Some clones in this sample may be carry-over from other donors' samples. The specimen was memory CD4+ T cells from PBMCs. Subset indicated: CD45RA-negative fraction. The DNA for the CDR3 is TGCGCCAGCAACTTGGCCTTAGGGACGTCGGCCACTGAAGCTTTCTTT. Translating gives CASNLALGTSATEAFF.